This T cell receptor (beta chain) came from a study of CD8+CD57+ T cells in acquired aplastic anemia (dated by TCRdb to the late 2010s). Background on the whole study: Extracted DNA from sorted CD4+ and CD8+ cells averaged approximately 3 ug, ranging from roughly 0.2 to 30 ug. CD8+CD57+ expansion was defined as frequency above the mean frequency observed in healthy subjects.

TCR beta VDJ combination and CDR3 sequence profiling used genomic DNA as the template. An Illumina HiSeq 2000 was the platform used for TCR repertoire sequencing. From the authors' description of their analysis: Repertoires were assessed using TRBV/TRBJ rearrangement plots, CDR3 size and DJ length profiles, and Simpson's diversity index. The most abundant DNA sequence in the deep sequencing data was taken as the immunodominant clone. CDR3 amino acid sequences were checked for sharing between subjects and were compared against published repertoires and the VDJdb database. The public reads were reprocessed in TCRdb via fastp at Q25 and MiXCR, keeping in-frame beta chains. Duplicate CDR3 protein sequences are folded into a single record with the most common DNA and genes. TCRdb's processing, not the study's, gives the V and J calls here. This sample comprises 260,000 or so distinct CDR3 sequences, 82% of them detected only once. Approximately 40% of the sample is held by the ten biggest clonotypes.

The paper as a whole reports these results and caveats: No significant difference in CD8+ Simpson's diversity was found between patients and healthy controls (P=0.060). Roughly 30 CD8+ CDR3 sequences were shared between patients and controls but appeared highly expressed in patients and within their immunodominant clones.

Via the germline V gene (reference sequence), CDR1 is SEHNR and CDR2 FQNEAQ. The CDR3 has 16 amino acids, counting the end cysteine and phenylalanine. Left in the record is the CDR3 DNA by itself, 48 bases read in frame from the first base. The V end loses 4 bases and the J end loses 2 bases, and a stretch of 16 bases separates them. Comments on this clonotype: It lacks a known antigen. Base qualities are not at hand, and no much larger clone is one base apart.

The patients picked for sequencing were ones in whom flow cytometry had shown an expansion of CD8+CD57+ cells. Every patient had a diagnosis of severe acquired aplastic anemia based on International Study of Aplastic Anemia and Agranulocytosis and Camitta criteria. At the time blood was sampled, none of the patients had received any therapy. The study deep-sequenced TCR repertoires of sorted CD4+ and CD8+ blood T cells from severe aplastic anemia patients and healthy subjects. Patients were enrolled under clinicaltrials.gov protocols 00001620, 01623167, 00001397, 00071045, 00081523 and 00961064 in the USA. Ficoll-Paque density gradient centrifugation was used to isolate peripheral blood mononuclear cells. Before DNA extraction, CD4+ and CD8+ T cells were sorted by FACS or by magnetic beads.

The V and J segments used are TRBV7-9 and TRBJ2-3, with TRBD1 perhaps the D gene, on 6 matching bases. The receptor's source is a human donor with aplastic anemia. The sequenced sample was sorted CD4+, CD8+, or CD8+CD57+ T cells (not recorded which) from PBMCs. Here the CDR3 is given as CASSSGTSEHTDTQYF. The nucleotide sequence is given as TGTGCCAGCAGCTCTGGGACAAGCGAGCACACAGATACGCAGTATTTT.